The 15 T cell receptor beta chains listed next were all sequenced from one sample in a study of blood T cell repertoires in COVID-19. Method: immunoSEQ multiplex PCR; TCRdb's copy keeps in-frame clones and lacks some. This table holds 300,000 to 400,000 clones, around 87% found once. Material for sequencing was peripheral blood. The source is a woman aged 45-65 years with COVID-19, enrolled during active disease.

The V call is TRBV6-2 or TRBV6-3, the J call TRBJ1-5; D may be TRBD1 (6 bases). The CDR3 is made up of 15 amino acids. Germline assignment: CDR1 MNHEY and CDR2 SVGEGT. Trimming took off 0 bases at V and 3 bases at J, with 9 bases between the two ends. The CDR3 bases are TGTGCCAGCAGTTACTCAGGGGGAGACAATCAGCCCCAGCATTTT. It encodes CASSYSGGDNQPQHF.

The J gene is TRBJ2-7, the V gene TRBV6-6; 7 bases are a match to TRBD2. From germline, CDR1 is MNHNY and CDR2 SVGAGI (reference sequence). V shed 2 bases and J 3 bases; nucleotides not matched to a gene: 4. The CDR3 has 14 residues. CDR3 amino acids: CASSYPGTNYEQYF. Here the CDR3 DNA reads TGTGCCAGCAGTTACCCCGGGACTAACTACGAGCAGTACTTC.

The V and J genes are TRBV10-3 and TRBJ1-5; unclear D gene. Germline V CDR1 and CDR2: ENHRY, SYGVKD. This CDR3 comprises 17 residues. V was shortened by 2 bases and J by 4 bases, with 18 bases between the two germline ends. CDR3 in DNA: TGTGCCATCAGTGAGGGAATAGGCTCCCCGGGGAATCAGCCCCAGCATTTT. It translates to CAISEGIGSPGNQPQHF.

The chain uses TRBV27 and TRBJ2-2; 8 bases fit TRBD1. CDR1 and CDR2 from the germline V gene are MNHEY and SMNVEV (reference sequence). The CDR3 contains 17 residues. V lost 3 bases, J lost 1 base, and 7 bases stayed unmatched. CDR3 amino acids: CASSFYGQGGNTGELFF. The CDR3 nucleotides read TGTGCCAGCAGTTTCTACGGACAGGGTGGGAACACCGGGGAGCTGTTTTTT.

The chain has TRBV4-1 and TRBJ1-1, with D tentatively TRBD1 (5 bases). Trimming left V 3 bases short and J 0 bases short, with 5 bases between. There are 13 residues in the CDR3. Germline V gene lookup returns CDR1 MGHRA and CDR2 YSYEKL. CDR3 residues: CASSQTVNTEAFF. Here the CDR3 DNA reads TGCGCCAGCAGCCAGACAGTGAACACTGAAGCTTTCTTT.

The CDR3 spells CASSPSSSTDTQYF. The CDR3 DNA sequence: TGTGCCAGCAGCCCAAGCTCTAGCACAGATACGCAGTATTTT. This chain links TRBV7-9 with TRBJ2-3, with D unresolved. The V gene's germline CDR1 is SEHNR and CDR2 FQNEAQ (reference sequence). The germline V and J ends were trimmed by 5 bases and 0 bases, with 9 bases remaining between them. CDR3 size: 14 residues.

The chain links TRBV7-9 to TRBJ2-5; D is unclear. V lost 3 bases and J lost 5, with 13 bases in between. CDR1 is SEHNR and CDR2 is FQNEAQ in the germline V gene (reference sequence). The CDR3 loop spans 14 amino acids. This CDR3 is CASSFNRDRETQYF. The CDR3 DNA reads TGTGCCAGCAGCTTTAACAGAGATAGGGAGACCCAGTACTTC.

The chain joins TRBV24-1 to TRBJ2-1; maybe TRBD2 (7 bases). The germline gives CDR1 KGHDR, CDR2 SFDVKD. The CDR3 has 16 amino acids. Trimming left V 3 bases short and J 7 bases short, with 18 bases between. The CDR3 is CATSDHKRGAGNEQFF. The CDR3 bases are TGTGCCACCAGTGATCATAAACGGGGGGCGGGAAATGAGCAGTTCTTC.

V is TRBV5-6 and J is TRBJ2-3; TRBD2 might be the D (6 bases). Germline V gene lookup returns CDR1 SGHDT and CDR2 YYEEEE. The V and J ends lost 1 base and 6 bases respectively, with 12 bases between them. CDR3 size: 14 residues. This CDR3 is CASSLTGAGDTQYF. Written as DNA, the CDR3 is TGTGCCAGCAGCTTGACGGGAGCCGGGGATACGCAGTATTTT.

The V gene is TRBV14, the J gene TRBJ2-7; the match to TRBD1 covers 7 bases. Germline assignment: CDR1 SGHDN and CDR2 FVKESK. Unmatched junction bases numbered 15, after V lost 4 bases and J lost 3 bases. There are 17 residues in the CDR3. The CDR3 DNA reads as TGTGCCAGCAGCCTAGGTACACAGGGGATTACCCGCTACGAGCAGTACTTC. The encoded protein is CASSLGTQGITRYEQYF.

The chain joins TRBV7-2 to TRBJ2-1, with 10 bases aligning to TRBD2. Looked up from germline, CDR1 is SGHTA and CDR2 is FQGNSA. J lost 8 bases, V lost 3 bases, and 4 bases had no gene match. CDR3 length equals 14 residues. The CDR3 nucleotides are TGTGCCAGCAGCTTCCTAGCGGGAGCCTATGAGCAGTTCTTC. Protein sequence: CASSFLAGAYEQFF.

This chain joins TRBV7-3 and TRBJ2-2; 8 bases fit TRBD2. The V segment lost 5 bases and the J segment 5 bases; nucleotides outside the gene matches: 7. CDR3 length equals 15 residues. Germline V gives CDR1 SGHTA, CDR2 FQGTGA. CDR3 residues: CASSPGTRGTGELFF. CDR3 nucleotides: TGTGCCAGCAGCCCTGGGACTAGAGGTACCGGGGAGCTGTTTTTT.

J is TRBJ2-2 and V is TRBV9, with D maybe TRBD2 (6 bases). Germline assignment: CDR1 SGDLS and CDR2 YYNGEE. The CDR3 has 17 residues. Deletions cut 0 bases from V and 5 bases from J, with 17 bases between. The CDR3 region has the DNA TGTGCCAGCAGCGTAGCTTTCTGGTCGGGAGAAACCGGGGAGCTGTTTTTT. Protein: CASSVAFWSGETGELFF.

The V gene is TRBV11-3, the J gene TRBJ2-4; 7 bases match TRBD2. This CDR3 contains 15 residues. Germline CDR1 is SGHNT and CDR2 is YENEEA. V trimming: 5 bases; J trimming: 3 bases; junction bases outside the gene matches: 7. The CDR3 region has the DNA TGTGCCAGCAGCCAGAAGCGGGGCAGCAAAAACATTCAGTACTTC. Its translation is CASSQKRGSKNIQYF. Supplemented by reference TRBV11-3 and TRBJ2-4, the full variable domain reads EAGVVQSPRYKIIEKKQPVAFWCNPISGHNTLYWYLQNLGQGPELLIRYENEEAVDDSQLPKDRFSAERLKGVDSTLKIQPAELGDSAVYLCASSQKRGSKNIQYFGAGTRLSVL.

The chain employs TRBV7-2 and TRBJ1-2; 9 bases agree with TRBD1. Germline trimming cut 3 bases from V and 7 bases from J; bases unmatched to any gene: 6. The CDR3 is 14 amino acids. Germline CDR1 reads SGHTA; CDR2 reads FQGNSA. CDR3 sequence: CASSFGTGGRGYTF. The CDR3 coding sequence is TGTGCCAGCAGCTTTGGCACAGGGGGCCGTGGCTACACCTTC.